Listed below are T cell receptor beta chains from one sample, sequenced in a study of OX40 agonist ivuxolimab in advanced cancers. TCRdb keeps only in-frame clones here, not all; method: immunoSEQ multiplex PCR. Altogether about 48,000 clones are present, 75% to 90% being singletons, with the ten largest covering approximately 12%. The material was CD4+ or CD8+ T cells sorted from blood, obtained in a trial of the OX40 agonist ivuxolimab. These receptors came from an adult with an advanced solid tumor such as melanoma, head and neck, liver or kidney cancer. CDR3s include the opening cysteine and the closing phenylalanine or tryptophan. Fields, in order: D gene, V gene, J gene, clone size, CDR3 protein, CDR3 DNA. The D gene is left open where the match is weak. Part of the rows lack a size; the others show once, few, many or a class for expanded clones.

>-|TRBV9|TRBJ2-2|-
CASSDYANTGELFF
TGTGCCAGCAGCGACTACGCGAACACCGGGGAGCTGTTTTTT
>-|TRBV5-6|TRBJ2-2|-
CASSFGGQLNTGELFF
TGTGCCAGCAGCTTCGGGGGACAGTTGAACACCGGGGAGCTGTTTTTT
>-|TRBV5-6|TRBJ1-2|-
CASSLSGSYGYTF
TGTGCCAGCAGCTTGTCTGGGAGCTATGGCTACACCTTC
>TRBD2|TRBV6-5|TRBJ2-3|-
CASSYSASGGTDTQYF
TGTGCCAGCAGTTACTCGGCTAGCGGGGGCACAGATACGCAGTATTTT
>-|TRBV4-3|TRBJ1-1|-
CASSQAWSMNTEAFF
TGCGCCAGCAGCCAAGCTTGGAGCATGAACACTGAAGCTTTCTTT
>TRBD2|TRBV5-5|TRBJ2-7|-
CASSLAGPPYEQYF
TGTGCCAGCAGCTTAGCGGGGCCCCCCTACGAGCAGTACTTC
>-|TRBV4-3|TRBJ2-2|-
CASSQVSRYTGELFF
TGCGCCAGCAGCCAAGTGTCTCGCTATACCGGGGAGCTGTTTTTT
>-|TRBV27|TRBJ1-6|-
CASSFWPREYVDSPLHF
-
>-|TRBV7-7|TRBJ2-7|-
CASSFSREYEQYF
TGTGCTAGCAGCTTCTCCAGGGAGTACGAGCAGTACTTC
>TRBD2|TRBV7-2|TRBJ2-2|-
CASSHTSGGPGELFF
TGTGCCAGCAGCCACACTAGCGGGGGCCCGGGGGAGCTGTTTTTT
>-|TRBV6-5|TRBJ2-7|-
CASTHRGLGYEQYF
TGTGCCAGCACCCACCGGGGTTTGGGCTACGAGCAGTACTTC
>TRBD2|TRBV7-2|TRBJ2-1|-
CASSTWGTSSYNEQFF
TGTGCCAGCAGCACCTGGGGGACTAGCTCCTACAATGAGCAGTTCTTC
>-|TRBV7-6|TRBJ1-1|once
CASSLAGSTNTEAFF
TGTGCCAGCAGCTTGGCCGGGTCCACGAACACTGAAGCTTTCTTT
>TRBD1|TRBV14|TRBJ2-3|-
CASSSQGKDTQYF
TGTGCCAGCAGCTCACAGGGGAAAGATACGCAGTATTTT
>-|TRBV7-9|TRBJ1-1|-
CASSSGPTGNTEAFF
TGTGCCAGCAGCTCCGGGCCGACAGGGAACACTGAAGCTTTCTTT
>TRBD2|TRBV19|TRBJ2-1|-
CASSIIPSSGEQFF
TGTGCCAGTAGTATAATCCCCTCTAGCGGGGAGCAGTTCTTC
>-|TRBV30|TRBJ2-7|-
CAWSVSAYEQYF
TGTGCCTGGAGTGTGTCTGCCTACGAGCAGTACTTC
>TRBD2|TRBV4-1|TRBJ2-1|-
CASSQSLAGVRNEQFF
TGCGCCAGCAGCCAGTCACTAGCGGGAGTAAGAAATGAGCAGTTCTTC
>-|TRBV7-9|TRBJ2-1|-
CASSFGLASYNEQFF
TGTGCCAGCAGCTTTGGTCTAGCGAGCTACAATGAGCAGTTCTTC
>TRBD1|TRBV7-2|TRBJ1-2|-
CASSFLRGSTGPNYGYTF
TGTGCCAGCAGCTTCTTACGGGGGTCGACAGGGCCCAACTATGGCTACACCTTC
>-|TRBV9|TRBJ2-7|-
CASSVGGARQQYF
TGTGCCAGCAGCGTAGGGGGTGCCCGCCAGCAGTACTTC
>-|TRBV5-4|TRBJ2-7|-
CASSPQGTAEQYF
TGTGCCAGCAGCCCACAGGGGACTGCCGAGCAGTACTTC
>-|TRBV19|TRBJ1-5|few
CASSGIQGWQPQHF
TGTGCCAGTAGTGGAATACAGGGTTGGCAGCCCCAGCATTTT
>TRBD2|TRBV4-1|TRBJ2-2|-
CASSLAGDLTGELFF
TGCGCCAGCAGCCTCGCGGGGGACCTAACCGGGGAGCTGTTTTTT
>-|TRBV6-5|TRBJ2-3|-
CASSTRSVGDTQYF
TGTGCCAGCAGTACCCGGTCGGTCGGGGATACGCAGTATTTT
>-|TRBV18|TRBJ1-1|-
CASSPPMRGEAFF
TGTGCCAGCTCACCACCGATGAGGGGTGAAGCTTTCTTT
>-|TRBV5-8|TRBJ2-7|-
CASRRVARGPYSEQYF
TGTGCCAGCAGACGGGTGGCTCGCGGTCCTTACTCAGAGCAGTACTTC
>-|TRBV9|TRBJ1-2|-
CASSVGTDHGYTF
TGTGCCAGCAGCGTAGGTACAGACCATGGCTACACCTTC
>-|TRBV9|TRBJ2-7|-
CASSVTWGIDEQYF
TGTGCCAGCAGCGTGACGTGGGGGATCGACGAGCAGTACTTC
>-|TRBV7-9|TRBJ1-6|-
CASSLGAVSYNSPLHF
TGTGCCAGCAGCTTAGGAGCCGTATCCTATAATTCACCCCTCCACTTT
>TRBD1|TRBV6-5|TRBJ2-7|-
CASSYPTGLSYEQYF
TGTGCCAGCAGTTACCCGACAGGGTTAAGCTACGAGCAGTACTTC
>TRBD2|TRBV6-4|TRBJ2-2|-
CASSEGGAGELFF
TGTGCCAGCAGTGAGGGGGGGGCCGGGGAGCTGTTTTTT
>-|TRBV14|TRBJ2-7|-
CASSHRDRSSYEQYF
TGTGCCAGCAGCCACAGGGATAGGAGCTCCTACGAGCAGTACTTC
>-|TRBV19|TRBJ1-5|-
CASTKGGVGQPQHF
TGTGCCAGTACCAAGGGCGGGGTCGGGCAGCCCCAGCATTTT
>-|TRBV9|TRBJ1-1|-
CASSLFMNTEAFF
TGTGCCAGCAGCCTTTTCATGAACACTGAAGCTTTCTTT
>-|TRBV7-9|TRBJ2-7|few
CASSLTYEQYF
TGTGCCAGCAGCTTAACCTACGAGCAGTACTTC
>-|TRBV7-2|TRBJ2-7|-
CASQGSYEQYF
TGTGCCAGCCAGGGGAGCTACGAGCAGTACTTC
>-|TRBV6-6|TRBJ2-5|-
CASSFGGAGETQYF
TGTGCCAGCAGTTTCGGAGGGGCTGGGGAGACCCAGTACTTC
>-|TRBV19|TRBJ2-7|-
CASSILGVQDEQYF
TGTGCCAGTAGTATTCTGGGGGTTCAGGACGAGCAGTACTTC
>-|TRBV4-2|TRBJ2-3|-
CASSQEGPADTQYF
TGTGCCAGCAGCCAAGAAGGGCCCGCCGATACGCAGTATTTT
>-|TRBV15|TRBJ1-2|-
CATSRDSNVLYGYTF
TGTGCCACCAGCAGAGATAGTAACGTACTCTATGGCTACACCTTC
>-|TRBV13|TRBJ1-1|few
CASSTGRTEAFF
TGTGCCAGCAGTACAGGGAGAACTGAAGCTTTCTTT
>TRBD1|TRBV6-1|TRBJ2-3|-
CASSESGGSTDTQYF
TGTGCCAGCAGTGAATCAGGGGGTAGCACAGATACGCAGTATTTT
>-|TRBV5-1|TRBJ2-2|-
CASSLVSLANTGELFF
TGCGCCAGCAGCTTGGTATCCCTAGCGAACACCGGGGAGCTGTTTTTT
>TRBD1|TRBV29-1|TRBJ2-7|-
CSVGALDRVYEQYF
TGCAGCGTTGGGGCCCTGGACAGGGTCTACGAGCAGTACTTC
>-|TRBV7-2|TRBJ1-5|once
CASSSLLGRSQHF
TGTGCCAGCAGCTCTCTACTAGGACGGAGCCAGCATTTT
>-|TRBV27|TRBJ2-2|once
CASSPISGELFF
TGTGCCAGCAGTCCAATAAGCGGGGAGCTGTTTTTT
>TRBD1|TRBV6-5|TRBJ1-2|-
CASSYPGTANYGYTF
TGTGCCAGCAGTTACCCCGGGACAGCCAACTATGGCTACACCTTC
>-|TRBV4-2|TRBJ1-2|few
CASSQEFPGTASGYTF
TGTGCCAGCAGCCAAGAATTTCCCGGGACGGCAAGCGGCTACACCTTC
>-|TRBV7-6|TRBJ2-1|-
CASSFHSSYNEQFF
TGTGCCAGCAGCTTTCACAGTTCCTACAATGAGCAGTTCTTC
>-|TRBV21-1|TRBJ2-7|-
CASSKETSGGVSSYEQYF
TGTGCCAGCAGCAAGGAGACTAGCGGGGGCGTTAGCTCCTACGAGCAGTACTTC
>-|TRBV27|TRBJ2-2|-
CASSFTDKARELFF
TGTGCCAGCAGTTTCACGGACAAAGCTCGGGAGCTGTTTTTT
>-|TRBV5-6|TRBJ1-1|few
CASSLGTGSTEAFF
TGTGCCAGCAGCTTGGGCACAGGGAGTACTGAAGCTTTCTTT
>-|TRBV10-2|TRBJ2-5|-
CASSEGGWETQYF
TGCGCCAGCAGTGAAGGTGGGTGGGAGACCCAGTACTTC
>-|TRBV9|TRBJ2-5|-
CASSLRPRDPYQETQYF
TGTGCCAGCAGCCTCCGACCCCGGGATCCGTACCAAGAGACCCAGTACTTC
>TRBD1|TRBV29-1|TRBJ2-7|-
CSVLGRQGSPYEQYF
TGCAGCGTTTTGGGCCGACAGGGAAGTCCTTACGAGCAGTACTTC
>-|TRBV19|TRBJ1-1|-
CASSIRRGRNTEAFF
TGTGCCAGTAGTATACGTCGGGGACGAAACACTGAAGCTTTCTTT